This entry lists 18 T cell receptor beta chains sequenced from one sample in a study of T cells in Graves' hyperthyroidism and ophthalmopathy. Researchers took RNA transcripts and amplified the TCR beta CDR3 regions from them. An initial round of RT-PCR targeting the TCR CDR3 relied on the HTBI primer set. TCRdb called the multiplex PCR reads again in MiXCR, with one record for every CDR3 protein. The sample lists about 420,000 distinct CDR3 sequences; about an eighth were seen once. The sample comprised blood. These receptors came from a woman between 18 and 29 years old with Graves' hyperthyroidism.

A note on this clonotype: A much larger clonotype is one base distant, so this may be a read error. This rearrangement joins TRBV7-2 to TRBJ1-3; D remains unclear. CDR1 is SGHTA, CDR2 FQGNSA, per germline. CDR3 size: 14 residues. The ends were cut back, 2 bases at V and 0 bases at J, with 5 bases in the middle. The DNA of the CDR3 is TGTGCCAGCAGCTTAATAAGCTCTGGAAACACCATATATTTT. This gives the protein CASSLISSGNTIYF.

This clonotype was found many times. The genes are TRBV24-1 and TRBJ2-3; D may be TRBD2 (6 bases). Germline V gene sequence: CDR1 KGHDR, CDR2 SFDVKD. Trimming stripped 5 bases from V and 0 bases from J, with 14 bases between. This CDR3 region has 16 residues. CDR3 protein: CATSVAGTDSTDTQYF. DNA for the CDR3: TGTGCCACCAGTGTCGCGGGGACCGATAGCACAGATACGCAGTATTTT.

The chain carries TRBV19 and TRBJ1-1; D is ambiguous. The V and J ends lost 10 bases and 0 bases respectively, with 15 bases between them. The CDR3 covers 14 residues. Germline V CDR1 and CDR2: LNHDA, SQIVND (reference sequence). CDR3 nucleotides: TGTGCCACATCCTCGGCTATATTGAACACTGAAGCTTTCTTT. Translating gives CATSSAILNTEAFF.

A remark on this clonotype: A read error is possible here, since a much larger clone lies one base away. The V and J genes are TRBV6-2 or TRBV6-3 and TRBJ2-3; no definite D call. Trimming pared 4 bases from V and 2 bases from J, leaving 4 bases between. Looked up from germline, CDR1 is MNHEY and CDR2 is SVGEGT. This CDR3 is built from 12 residues. The CDR3 here is CASSCHTDTQYF. CDR3 in DNA: TGTGCCAGCAGTTGCCACACAGATACGCAGTATTTT.

This clonotype showed up many times. Germline is not matched at one junction end, which may reflect a read error. The chain employs TRBV6-1 and TRBJ2-5; D not certain. Germline lookup yields CDR1 MNHNS and CDR2 SASEGT. The CDR3 covers 13 residues. CDR3 in amino acids: CASSYELGQEWHF. In DNA form, the CDR3 reads TGTGCCAGCAGTTACGAATTAGGGCAAGAGTGGCACTTC.

The table lists this clonotype with many counts. The J gene is TRBJ1-1, the V gene TRBV5-1; D is uncertain. The V end lost 4 bases, the J end lost 1 base, and 11 bases lay between the germline ends. Germline lookup yields CDR1 SGHRS and CDR2 YFSETQ. The CDR3 sequence is 14 residues long. CDR3 nucleotides: TGCGCCAGCAGCCCAATTCGGGGGAACACTGAAGCTTTCTTT. Protein: CASSPIRGNTEAFF.

This clonotype came up many times. V is TRBV3-1 and J is TRBJ2-5, with 9 nucleotides matching TRBD1. V shed 1 base and J 4 bases; nucleotides not matched to a gene: 13. The CDR3 totals 18 residues. The germline CDR1 and CDR2 sequences are LGHDT and YNNKEL (reference sequence). DNA for the CDR3: TGTGCCAGCAGCCAAGGAAAGGGGTACAGGGGGCTTATAGAGACCCAGTACTTC. Its protein is CASSQGKGYRGLIETQYF.

This clonotype was detected a few times. The CDR3 protein is CSVEGGDRGSYEQYF. The CDR3 region has the DNA TGCAGCGTTGAAGGTGGGGACAGGGGGTCGTACGAGCAGTACTTC. V is TRBV29-1 and J is TRBJ2-7; TRBD1 aligns across 11 bases. Germline-derived CDR1 and CDR2 are SQVTM and ANQGSEA. CDR3 size: 15 residues. The J segment lost 4 bases and the V segment lost 1 base, leaving 6 bases of the junction unmatched.

This clonotype appeared many times. The chain uses TRBV28 and TRBJ2-1; TRBD2 matches 8 bases. Germline assignment: CDR1 MDHEN and CDR2 SYDVKM. The CDR3 is 15 residues long. J gave up 9 bases and V 6 bases, and 13 bases lay outside the gene matches. Written as DNA, the CDR3 is TGTGCCAGCAGCGTTACCGGTAGCGGGAAAGGTGAGCAGTTCTTC. Protein: CASSVTGSGKGEQFF.

This clonotype came up many times. The rearrangement joins TRBV6-1 to TRBJ2-7; TRBD1 aligns across 10 bases. This CDR3 has 15 amino acids. V was clipped by 5 bases and J by 4 bases; unmatched bases: 8. CDR1 and CDR2 (germline): MNHNS, SASEGT. Here the CDR3 reads CASSYQTGGKYEQYF. The CDR3 bases are TGTGCCAGCAGTTACCAGACAGGGGGCAAGTACGAGCAGTACTTC.

This clonotype has a handful of counts. The chain recombines TRBV30 with TRBJ2-5; TRBD2 agrees at 8 bases. The CDR3 spans 18 residues. From germline, CDR1 is GTSNPN and CDR2 SVGIG (reference sequence). Trimming cost V 0 bases and J 4 bases; bases outside gene matches: 16. The CDR3 sequence: CAWSVLARERETRETQYF. The DNA for the CDR3 is TGTGCCTGGAGTGTACTAGCTCGGGAGCGGGAGACCCGAGAGACCCAGTACTTC.

This clonotype was found a few times. This chain uses TRBV28 with TRBJ1-4, with D hard to call. Trimming removed 6 bases at V and 0 bases at J, with 8 bases between. Germline CDR1 MDHEN, CDR2 SYDVKM. CDR3 size: 14 residues. The CDR3 region is CASRKLATNEKLFF. DNA for the CDR3: TGTGCCAGCAGAAAACTTGCAACTAATGAAAAACTGTTTTTT.

The table lists this clonotype with a few counts. This chain uses TRBV14 with TRBJ1-2; 10 positions agree with TRBD1. Unmatched junction bases numbered 7, after V lost 4 bases and J lost 2 bases. This CDR3 is built from 16 residues. In germline, CDR1 is SGHDN, CDR2 FVKESK. The CDR3 sequence: CASSLRTGGGNYGYTF. The CDR3 DNA follows: TGTGCCAGCAGCCTTCGGACAGGGGGTGGAAACTATGGCTACACCTTC.

This clonotype has ten or more counts. The chain joins TRBV20-1 to TRBJ2-7; 12 bases line up with TRBD2. The junction had 6 bases not matched to a gene; V was cut back by 4 bases and J by 5 bases. CDR1 is DFQATT, CDR2 SNEGSKA, per germline (reference sequence). The CDR3 totals 14 residues. CDR3 in DNA: TGCAGTGCTAATCTAGCGGGAGGGCCGGACGAGCAGTACTTC. Protein product: CSANLAGGPDEQYF.

This clonotype has at least ten counts. The chain links TRBV10-1 to TRBJ2-5; 14 nucleotides align to TRBD2. V gave up 8 bases and J gave up 1 base; unmatched junction bases: 6. Germline CDR1 reads WNHNN; CDR2 reads SYGVQD (reference sequence). The CDR3 has 16 residues. The chain's CDR3 is CASEGLAGAIQETQYF. The CDR3 nucleotides read TGCGCCAGCGAGGGACTAGCGGGAGCGATCCAAGAGACCCAGTACTTC.

As regards this clonotype: A much larger clone lies one base from this, so it may be a read error. Since the CDR3 does not end with the conserved phenylalanine or tryptophan, this likely comes from a read error. The rearrangement uses TRBV12-3 or TRBV12-4 and TRBJ1-5; perhaps TRBD1 as D (5 bases). V was pared by 5 bases and J by 5 bases, with 19 bases between. The CDR3 runs 16 residues. CDR3 nucleotide sequence: TGTGCCAGCAGTCCTACGACCCCCTGGGGACATCAGCCCCAGCATTCT. Amino acid sequence: CASSPTTPWGHQPQHS.

The chain carries TRBV30 and TRBJ1-6; TRBD1 aligns across 8 bases. CDR1 and CDR2 (germline): GTSNPN, SVGIG (reference sequence). This CDR3 contains 13 residues. After removal of 5 bases from V and 8 bases from J, the junction contained 5 bases not matched to a gene. As DNA, the CDR3 is TGTGCCTGGCAGGACAGGGCGGATTCACCCCTCCACTTT. It translates to CAWQDRADSPLHF.

In this sample, this clonotype turned up a few times. The rearrangement joins TRBV7-9 to TRBJ1-2; TRBD1 aligns across 10 bases. With V trimmed by 3 bases and J by 6 bases, 4 bases remained unmatched. CDR1 SEHNR and CDR2 FQNEAQ come from the germline V gene (reference sequence). This CDR3 comprises 14 residues. The CDR3 DNA is TGTGCCAGCAGCTTCTCGGACAGGGGGGATGGCTACACCTTC. It is translated as CASSFSDRGDGYTF. The full variable domain, with the rest looked up from reference TRBV7-9 and TRBJ1-2, is DTGVSQNPRHKITKRGQNVTFRCDPISEHNRLYWYRQTLGQGPEFLTYFQNEAQLEKSRLLSDRFSAERPKGSFSTLEIQRTEQGDSAMYLCASSFSDRGDGYTFGSGTRLTVV.